These 2 T cell receptor beta chains originate from one sample sequenced in a study of cytomegalovirus exposure and HLA in healthy donors. Researchers ran the PCR with 60 Vbeta and 13 Jbeta primers. Method: immunoSEQ multiplex PCR; TCRdb's copy keeps in-frame clones and lacks some. The table has under 150,000 clones, about 81% seen once. The specimen was PBMCs. The receptors shown here come from a middle-aged woman in good health and CMV-seropositive.

The V gene is TRBV11-2, the J gene TRBJ1-2; D remains ambiguous. V was cut by 1 base and J by 7 bases, with 13 bases left in between. This CDR3 comprises 14 residues. Looked up from germline, CDR1 is SGHAT and CDR2 is FQNNGV. This CDR3 is CASSLAAGTTGYTF. CDR3 in DNA: TGTGCCAGCAGCTTAGCAGCGGGTACGACTGGCTACACCTTC.

This clone was observed a few times. The chain is built from TRBV6-6 and TRBJ2-7; D is undetermined. Trimming cost V 0 bases and J 3 bases, with 9 bases left between them. Germline V gives CDR1 MNHNY, CDR2 SVGAGI (reference sequence). CDR3 length equals 14 residues. DNA for the CDR3: TGTGCCAGCAGTTACTCGGGCCCGGACTACGAGCAGTACTTC. Protein: CASSYSGPDYEQYF.